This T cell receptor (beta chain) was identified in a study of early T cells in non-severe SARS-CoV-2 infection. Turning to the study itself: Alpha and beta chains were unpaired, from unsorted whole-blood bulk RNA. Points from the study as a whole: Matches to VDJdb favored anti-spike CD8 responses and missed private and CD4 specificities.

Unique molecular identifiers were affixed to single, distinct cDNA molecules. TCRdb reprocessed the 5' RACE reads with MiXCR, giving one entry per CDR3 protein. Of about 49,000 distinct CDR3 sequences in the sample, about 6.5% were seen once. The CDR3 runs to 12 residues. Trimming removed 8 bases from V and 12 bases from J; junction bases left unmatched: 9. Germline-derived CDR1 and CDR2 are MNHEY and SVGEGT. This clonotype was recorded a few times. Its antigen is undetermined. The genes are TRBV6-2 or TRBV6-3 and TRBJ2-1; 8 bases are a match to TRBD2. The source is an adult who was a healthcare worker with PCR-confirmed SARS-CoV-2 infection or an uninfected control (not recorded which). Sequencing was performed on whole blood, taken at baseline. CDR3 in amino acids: CASGLSGVLQFF. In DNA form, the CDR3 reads TGTGCCAGCGGTCTTAGCGGGGTTCTGCAGTTCTTC.